This T cell receptor beta chain was sequenced for a study of T-cell memory formation after mild COVID-19. Study findings and constraints: Chiefly within CM and EM were the contracting CD4+ clones; CD8+ ones were within EMRA. Pre-infection memory held some responding clones, suggesting pre-existing cross-reactive T cells responded. In second-wave clones peaking day 37, SARS-CoV-2 specificity remained unconfirmed.

TCRdb independently ran MiXCR on the 5' RACE reads; one entry per CDR3 protein. The sample includes about 120,000 distinct CDR3 sequences, about 24% seen only once; the top ten take 40% to 50%. This clonotype was counted only a few times. Antigen specificity is unknown. CDR3 length: 17 amino acids. The trim removed 4 bases at V and 7 bases at J, leaving 13 bases unmatched. Germline V CDR1 and CDR2: SGHNT, YENEEA. What was sequenced was PBMCs or a T cell subset sorted from them (not recorded which). The J gene is TRBJ2-1, the V gene TRBV11-3; 10 bases line up with TRBD1. The receptor was derived from a man aged 18 to 29 who had mild COVID-19 (a few samples of this study predate the infection). Cell type and time point are not known. Here the CDR3 reads CASSWSWDRGMENEQFF. The CDR3 DNA sequence: TGTGCCAGCAGCTGGTCGTGGGACAGGGGAATGGAGAATGAGCAGTTCTTC. Looking up the rest from reference TRBV11-3 and TRBJ2-1 gives the full variable domain: EAGVVQSPRYKIIEKKQPVAFWCNPISGHNTLYWYLQNLGQGPELLIRYENEEAVDDSQLPKDRFSAERLKGVDSTLKIQPAELGDSAVYLCASSWSWDRGMENEQFFGPGTRLTVL.